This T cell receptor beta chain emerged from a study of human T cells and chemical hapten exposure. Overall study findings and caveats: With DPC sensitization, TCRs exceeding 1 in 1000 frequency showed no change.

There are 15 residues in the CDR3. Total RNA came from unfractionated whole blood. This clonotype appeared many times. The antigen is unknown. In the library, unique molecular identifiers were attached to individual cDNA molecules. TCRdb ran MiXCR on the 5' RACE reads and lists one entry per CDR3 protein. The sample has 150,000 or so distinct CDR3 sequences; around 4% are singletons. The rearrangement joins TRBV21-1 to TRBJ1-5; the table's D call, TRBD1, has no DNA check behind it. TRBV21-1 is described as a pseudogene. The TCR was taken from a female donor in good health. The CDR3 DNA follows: TGTGCCAGCAGCTCAACGCCTAACAGGGATCAGCCCCAGCATTTT. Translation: CASSSTPNRDQPQHF.